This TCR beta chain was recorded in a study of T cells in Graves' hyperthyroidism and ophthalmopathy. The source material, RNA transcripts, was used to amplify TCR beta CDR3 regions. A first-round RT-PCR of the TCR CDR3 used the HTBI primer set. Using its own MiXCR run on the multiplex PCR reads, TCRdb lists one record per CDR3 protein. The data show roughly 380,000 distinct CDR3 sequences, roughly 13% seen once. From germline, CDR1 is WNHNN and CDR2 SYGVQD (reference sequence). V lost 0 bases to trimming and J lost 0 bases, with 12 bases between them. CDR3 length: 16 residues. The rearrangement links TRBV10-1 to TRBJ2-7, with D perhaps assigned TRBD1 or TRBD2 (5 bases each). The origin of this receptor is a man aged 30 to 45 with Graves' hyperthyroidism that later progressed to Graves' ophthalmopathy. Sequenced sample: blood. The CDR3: CASSESGDPSSYEQYF. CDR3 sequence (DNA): TGCGCCAGCAGTGAGTCGGGGGATCCCTCCTCCTACGAGCAGTACTTC.